These T cell receptor beta chains were read from a single sample in a study of blood T cells in healthy people across ages. TCRdb processed the 5' RACE reads anew with MiXCR; each CDR3 protein has one entry. The sample records 600,000 or so distinct CDR3 sequences, roughly 48% being singletons. What was sequenced was blood. Receptors originate from a man older than 75 in good health. Both conserved end residues are part of each CDR3. Fields, in order: V gene, J gene, D gene, clone size, CDR3 DNA, CDR3 protein. A D gene is named only where the DNA matches it firmly. Not all rows give a size; the values are once, few, many and, for expanded clones, a class.

TRBV4-2	TRBJ2-3	NA	NA	TGTGCCAGCAGCCAAAAAATTCCTAGCGGCACAGATACGCAGTATTTT	CASSQKIPSGTDTQYF
TRBV27	TRBJ2-7	TRBD1	NA	TGTGCCAGCAGTTTATCGTGGACAGGGGGCTTCAACGAGCAGTACTTC	CASSLSWTGGFNEQYF
TRBV28	TRBJ2-3	NA	NA	TGTGCCAGCGGTTCAGGGGGCACAGATACGCAGTATTTT	CASGSGGTDTQYF
TRBV6-5	TRBJ2-6	NA	NA	TGTGCCAGCAGACAGCAAAGTGGGGCCAACGTCCTGACTTTC	CASRQQSGANVLTF
TRBV6-2/TRBV6-3	TRBJ1-5	NA	NA	TGTGCCAGCAGTTACCTCGCCGATCAGCCCCAGCATTTT	CASSYLADQPQHF
TRBV7-8	TRBJ2-7	NA	NA	TGTGCCAGCAGCTTAGGAGGGGCAAGAGACGAGCAGTACTTC	CASSLGGARDEQYF
TRBV7-9	TRBJ2-7	TRBD2	NA	TGTGCCAGCAGCCCCCAGACTAGCGGGAGTACGAATGAGCAGTACTTC	CASSPQTSGSTNEQYF
TRBV7-9	TRBJ2-5	TRBD2	NA	TGTGCCAGCAGCTTAGTTCTAGCGGGGGAAGAGACCCAGTACTTC	CASSLVLAGEETQYF
TRBV6-2/TRBV6-3	TRBJ2-6	NA	many	TGTGCCAGCAGTTCAATATCTGGAACAGGATTCTCTGGGGCCAACGTCCTGACTTTC	CASSSISGTGFSGANVLTF
TRBV6-2/TRBV6-3	TRBJ2-1	NA	NA	TGTGCCAGCAGTGACCACGGGGACGGTGAGCAGTTCTTC	CASSDHGDGEQFF
TRBV5-1	TRBJ1-2	NA	NA	TGCGCCAGCAACCCGAATCCAACCCAGGGAGCTAGCTATGGCTACACCTTC	CASNPNPTQGASYGYTF
TRBV12-3/TRBV12-4	TRBJ1-1	NA	NA	TGTGCCAGCACCCCGGGAGGGGTGGACGCTGAAGCTTTCTTT	CASTPGGVDAEAFF
TRBV27	TRBJ2-5	NA	few	TGTGCCAGCACCTCCTCTACCGGGTACAATGAGCAGTACTTC	CASTSSTGYNEQYF
TRBV4-3	TRBJ2-7	NA	once	TGCGCCAGCAGCCAAGATCCCCAGCGTCCCAGGCGATACAATGAGCAGTACTTC	CASSQDPQRPRRYNEQYF
TRBV7-2	TRBJ1-2	NA	NA	TGTGCCAGCAGCTTAGTTCCGGCCGGCTACACCTTC	CASSLVPAGYTF
TRBV7-6	TRBJ2-2	TRBD1	NA	TGTGCCAGCAGCTCATTAACAGGGGCGAACACCGGGGAGCTGTTTTTT	CASSSLTGANTGELFF
TRBV5-1	TRBJ1-2	NA	few	TGCGCCAGCAGCCTCATCTCAGGGACAACCTACACCTTC	CASSLISGTTYTF
TRBV6-6	TRBJ2-5	TRBD2	NA	TGTGCCAGCAGTTACTCGGCGGGGGGGGAGGAGACCCAGTACTTC	CASSYSAGGEETQYF
TRBV29-1	TRBJ2-3	NA	NA	TGCAGCGTTGAGGCCGGGACGCTGGCTGATACGCAGTATTTT	CSVEAGTLADTQYF
TRBV11-2	TRBJ2-3	NA	NA	TGTGCCAGCAGCTTAGAGAGGGCAGATACGCAGTATTTT	CASSLERADTQYF
TRBV28	TRBJ2-3	TRBD2	few	TGTGCCAGCCGAGAATGGAGCGGGATTAGCACAGATACGCAGTATTTT	CASREWSGISTDTQYF
TRBV7-9	TRBJ1-4	TRBD1	NA	TGTGCCAGCAGCGAAGCCCCGGGACAGCTCCCCGAAAAACTGTTTTTT	CASSEAPGQLPEKLFF
TRBV20-1	TRBJ2-7	NA	few	TGCAGTGCTTACCAGGGGACCACGCCGTACTTC	CSAYQGTTPYF
TRBV27	TRBJ2-3	TRBD2	NA	TGTGCCAGCAGTTTGTTCCTAGCGGGAGTGGCAGATACGCAGTATTTT	CASSLFLAGVADTQYF